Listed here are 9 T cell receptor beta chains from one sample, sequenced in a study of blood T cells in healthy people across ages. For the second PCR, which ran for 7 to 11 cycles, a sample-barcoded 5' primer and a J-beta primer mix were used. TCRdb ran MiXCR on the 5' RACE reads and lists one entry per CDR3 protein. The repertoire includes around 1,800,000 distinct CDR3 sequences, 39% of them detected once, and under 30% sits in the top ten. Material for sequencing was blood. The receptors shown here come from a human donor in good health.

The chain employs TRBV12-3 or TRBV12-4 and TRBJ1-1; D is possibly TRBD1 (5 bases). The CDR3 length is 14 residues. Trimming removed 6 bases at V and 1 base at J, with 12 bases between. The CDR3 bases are TGTGCCAGCAGGGGGGAGGCGCCGAACACTGAAGCTTTCTTT. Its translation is CASRGEAPNTEAFF.

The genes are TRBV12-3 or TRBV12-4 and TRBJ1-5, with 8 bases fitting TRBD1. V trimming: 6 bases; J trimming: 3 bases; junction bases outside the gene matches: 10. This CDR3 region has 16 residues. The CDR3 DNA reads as TGTGCCAGCAGCCCAATCGGGACAGGTTACAATCAGCCCCAGCATTTT. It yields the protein CASSPIGTGYNQPQHF.

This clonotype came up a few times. The CDR3 region has the DNA TGTGCCAGCAGCTTAGGACCCCAGGGGAGCAATCAGCCCCAGCATTTT. It is translated as CASSLGPQGSNQPQHF. The chain has TRBV7-9 and TRBJ1-5, with D possibly being TRBD1 (6 bases). CDR1 and CDR2 from the germline V gene are SEHNR and FQNEAQ (reference sequence). Between the trimmed V and J ends, which lost 1 base and 1 base, there was a span of 11 bases. The CDR3 length is 16 residues. Based on the CDR3 plus reference TRBV7-9 and TRBJ1-5, the full variable domain is DTGVSQNPRHKITKRGQNVTFRCDPISEHNRLYWYRQTLGQGPEFLTYFQNEAQLEKSRLLSDRFSAERPKGSFSTLEIQRTEQGDSAMYLCASSLGPQGSNQPQHFGDGTRLSIL.

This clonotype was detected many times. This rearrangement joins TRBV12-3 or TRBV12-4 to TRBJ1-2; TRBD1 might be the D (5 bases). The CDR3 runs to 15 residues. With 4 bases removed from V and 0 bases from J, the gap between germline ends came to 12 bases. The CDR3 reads CASSSSTEANYGYTF. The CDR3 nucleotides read TGTGCCAGCAGTTCATCGACAGAAGCTAACTATGGCTACACCTTC.

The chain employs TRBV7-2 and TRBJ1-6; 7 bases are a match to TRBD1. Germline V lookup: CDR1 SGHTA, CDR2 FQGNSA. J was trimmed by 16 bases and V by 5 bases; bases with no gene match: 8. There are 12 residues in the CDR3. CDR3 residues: CASSKGGHPLHF. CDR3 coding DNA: TGTGCCAGCAGCAAAGGGGGCCATCCGCTCCACTTT.

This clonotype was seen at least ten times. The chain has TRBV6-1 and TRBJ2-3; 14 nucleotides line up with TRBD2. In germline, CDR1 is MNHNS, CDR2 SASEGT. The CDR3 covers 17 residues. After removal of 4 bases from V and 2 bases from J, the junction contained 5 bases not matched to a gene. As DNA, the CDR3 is TGTGCCAGCAGTGGGACTAGCGGGGGGCTCCTCACAGATACGCAGTATTTT. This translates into CASSGTSGGLLTDTQYF.

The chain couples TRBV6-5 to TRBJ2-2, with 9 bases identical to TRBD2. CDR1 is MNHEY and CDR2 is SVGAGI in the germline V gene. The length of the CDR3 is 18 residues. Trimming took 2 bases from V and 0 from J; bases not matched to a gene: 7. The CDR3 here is CASSYVSAGGTNTGELFF. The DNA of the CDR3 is TGTGCCAGCAGTTACGTCTCAGCGGGGGGTACGAACACCGGGGAGCTGTTTTTT.

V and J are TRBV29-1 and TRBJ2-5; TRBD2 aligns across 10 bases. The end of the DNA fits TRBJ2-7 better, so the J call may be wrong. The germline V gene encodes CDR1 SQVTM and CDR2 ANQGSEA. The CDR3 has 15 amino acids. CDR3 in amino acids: CSVDDGTSGAYEQYF. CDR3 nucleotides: TGCAGCGTTGACGATGGAACTAGCGGGGCGTACGAGCAGTACTTC.

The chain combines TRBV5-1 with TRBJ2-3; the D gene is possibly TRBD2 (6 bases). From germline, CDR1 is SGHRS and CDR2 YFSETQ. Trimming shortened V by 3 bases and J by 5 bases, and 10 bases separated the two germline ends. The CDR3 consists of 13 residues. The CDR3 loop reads CASSWRGIDTQYF. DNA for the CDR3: TGCGCCAGCAGCTGGAGGGGAATAGATACGCAGTATTTT.